One sample yielded the 8 T cell receptor beta chains listed below, sequenced in a study of post-analysis software for immune sequencing data. The study, taken as a whole, reports: TRBV5-6, TRBV5-1 and TRBV20-1 were among roughly five TRBV segments more frequent in patients than controls.

These TCRs are of unknown antigen specificity. Every TCR beta cDNA library bore unique molecular identifiers. TCRdb analysed the PCR reads with MiXCR anew, one entry per CDR3 protein. The data contain more than 450,000 distinct CDR3 sequences, roughly 40% of them singletons. Specimen: blood. The origin of the receptors is a girl aged 5 to 17 with multiple sclerosis.

This clonotype occurred a few times. The rearrangement uses TRBV4-2 and TRBJ2-7; 8 bases fit TRBD1. The CDR3 is 15 amino acids. The V segment lost 1 base and the J segment 0 bases; nucleotides outside the gene matches: 2. Germline V gene data show CDR1 as LGHNA and CDR2 as YNFKEQ. The CDR3 protein is CASSQGQGASYEQYF. CDR3 nucleotides: TGTGCCAGCAGCCAAGGGCAGGGGGCCTCCTACGAGCAGTACTTC.

This clonotype was seen a few times. The chain is built from TRBV4-1 and TRBJ2-5, with 11 bases fitting TRBD2. Trimming cost V 0 bases and J 5 bases; bases outside gene matches: 2. The CDR3 runs to 15 residues. From germline, CDR1 is MGHRA and CDR2 YSYEKL. CDR3 in amino acids: CASSQEPSGRETQYF. The CDR3 coding sequence is TGCGCCAGCAGCCAAGAACCTAGCGGGAGGGAGACCCAGTACTTC.

The V call is TRBV29-1, the J call TRBJ1-2, with D perhaps matching TRBD1 (5 bases). The V end lost 0 bases, the J end lost 8 bases, and 22 bases lay between the germline ends. The length of the CDR3 is 16 residues. Germline lookup yields CDR1 SQVTM and CDR2 ANQGSEA. The CDR3 DNA reads TGCAGCGTTGAAGACCGGGACCTCCCCTTCTTGGGGGGCTACACCTTC. It encodes CSVEDRDLPFLGGYTF.

This clonotype was counted only a few times. The rearrangement joins TRBV7-9 to TRBJ2-1, with D possibly matching TRBD1 (7 bases). Trimming took off 5 bases at V and 5 bases at J, with 19 bases between the two ends. This CDR3 spans 16 amino acids. Germline CDR1 is SEHNR and CDR2 is FQNEAQ (reference sequence). The CDR3 nucleotides read TGTGCCAGCAGCCGGGGGTCCCAGGGGGATCACAATGAGCAGTTCTTC. This codes for CASSRGSQGDHNEQFF.

This chain connects TRBV29-1 to TRBJ2-7, with D possibly being TRBD1 (6 bases). The CDR3 totals 12 residues. V lost 7 bases and J 4 bases, leaving 14 bases between the germline ends. Per the germline V gene, CDR1 is SQVTM and CDR2 is ANQGSEA. This CDR3 reads CSAWGPMYEQYF. The CDR3 DNA reads TGCAGCGCGTGGGGGCCCATGTACGAGCAGTACTTC.

The chain employs TRBV5-1 and TRBJ1-2; D is ambiguous. The V end lost 1 base, the J end lost 3 bases, and 10 bases lay between the germline ends. This CDR3 contains 14 residues. CDR1 and CDR2 from the germline V gene are SGHRS and YFSETQ. The CDR3 coding sequence is TGCGCCAGCAGCTTGCAGTCCGTCGACTATGGCTACACCTTC. Encoded protein: CASSLQSVDYGYTF.

This clonotype was detected only a few times. This chain links TRBV20-1 with TRBJ2-5; 8 bases are shared with TRBD2. The CDR3 length is 14 residues. V shed 6 bases, J shed 1 base, and the junction held 7 bases outside the gene matches. In germline, CDR1 is DFQATT, CDR2 SNEGSKA (reference sequence). The CDR3 here is CSATIAGSQETQYF. The CDR3 DNA reads TGCAGTGCCACCATAGCGGGGAGCCAAGAGACCCAGTACTTC.

The rearrangement links TRBV10-3 to TRBJ2-1; TRBD1 matches at 8 bases. Trimming cost V 10 bases and J 6 bases; bases outside gene matches: 8. CDR3 length: 13 residues. Germline loops: CDR1 ENHRY, CDR2 SYGVKD. As DNA, the CDR3 is TGTGCCACCACCGGGACAGGACCCAATGAGCAGTTCTTC. It yields the protein CATTGTGPNEQFF.